These 25 T cell receptor beta chains were sequenced from one sample in a study of shared clonotypes between healthy human individuals. Selected positively for CCR7 and CD45RO-negative, naive CD8 cells excluded terminally differentiated effector memory CD45RA+ cells. Clones were read by immunoSEQ multiplex PCR, and TCRdb kept only the in-frame ones, dropping some. The data show about 2,100,000 clones, 93% seen once. Input material: naive CD8+ T cells from PBMCs. Source of these receptors: a man aged 18 to 29 in good health. Some clones in this sample may be carry-over from other donors' samples.

The chain carries TRBV29-1 and TRBJ2-7, with a tentative D call TRBD1 (5 bases). V was clipped by 7 bases and J by 5 bases, with 12 bases between them. Germline V gene lookup returns CDR1 SQVTM and CDR2 ANQGSEA. The CDR3 spans 11 residues. The CDR3 DNA is TGCAGCGCCGGAGCAGGGAACGAGCAGTACTTC. The encoded protein is CSAGAGNEQYF.

In the case of this clone: The same CDR3 also results from other DNA sequences found in this sample. The V gene is TRBV7-9, the J gene TRBJ2-5; D ambiguous. CDR1 and CDR2 (germline): SEHNR, FQNEAQ (reference sequence). Trimming stripped 5 bases from V and 3 bases from J, with 10 bases between. This CDR3 is built from 13 residues. CDR3 region: CASSPALEETQYF. The CDR3 DNA reads TGTGCCAGCAGCCCCGCGCTCGAAGAGACCCAGTACTTC.

The chain links TRBV27 to TRBJ1-5, with D hard to call. The CDR3 runs to 13 residues. Trimming took 3 bases from V and 10 from J, leaving 13 bases between them. Germline CDR1 reads MNHEY; CDR2 reads SMNVEV (reference sequence). In DNA, the CDR3 is TGTGCCAGCAGTTTCCGCTTTGGTAGACCCCAGCATTTT. It codes for CASSFRFGRPQHF.

As concerns this clone: It may be a read error: a sequence one base away is much more abundant. Within the sample, other DNA sequences also encode this same CDR3. This sequence joins TRBV9 and TRBJ1-1; tentative D call: TRBD1 (5 bases). The CDR3 is made up of 13 amino acids. Trimming pared 2 bases from V and 3 bases from J, leaving 8 bases between. Germline V gives CDR1 SGDLS, CDR2 YYNGEE. The CDR3 protein is CASSVGGDTEAFF. In nucleotides, the CDR3 is TGTGCCAGCAGCGTTGGGGGGGACACTGAAGCTTTCTTT.

J is TRBJ2-7 and V is TRBV11-2, with 7 positions matching TRBD1. J was trimmed by 4 bases and V by 5 bases; bases with no gene match: 8. The CDR3 has 14 amino acids. Germline values: CDR1 SGHAT, CDR2 FQNNGV. The DNA for the CDR3 is TGTGCCAGCAGCCCCAGCCAGGGGGAATACGAGCAGTACTTC. Amino acid sequence: CASSPSQGEYEQYF.

This clone has more than one count but fewer than ten. The chain uses TRBV9 and TRBJ1-1; 7 bases line up with TRBD1. This CDR3 is 14 amino acids long. CDR1 is SGDLS, CDR2 YYNGEE, per germline. V was pared by 4 bases and J by 2 bases, with 5 bases of the junction left unmatched. CDR3 residues: CASSSRQGNTEAFF. CDR3 bases: TGTGCCAGCAGCAGCCGACAGGGTAACACTGAAGCTTTCTTT.

This clone has just one count. The V gene is TRBV5-1, the J gene TRBJ2-5; 9 nucleotides agree with TRBD2. The germline gives CDR1 SGHRS, CDR2 YFSETQ. This CDR3 contains 18 residues. After removal of 5 bases from V and 2 bases from J, the junction contained 16 bases not matched to a gene. CDR3 residues: CASSYGTDRLAEQETQYF. DNA for the CDR3: TGCGCCAGCAGTTACGGGACAGATCGACTAGCGGAACAAGAGACCCAGTACTTC.

The J gene is TRBJ2-5, the V gene TRBV5-4, with 8 bases matching TRBD2. The V segment lost 4 bases and the J segment 5 bases; nucleotides outside the gene matches: 10. In germline, CDR1 is SGHNT, CDR2 YYREEE (reference sequence). The CDR3 contains 15 residues. CDR3 protein: CASSIGTSQSETQYF. As DNA, the CDR3 is TGTGCCAGCAGCATCGGGACTAGTCAGTCGGAGACCCAGTACTTC.

The chain joins TRBV25-1 to TRBJ2-7; 7 bases line up with TRBD1. CDR3 length equals 15 residues. In germline, CDR1 is MGHDK, CDR2 SYGVNS. V shed 1 base, J shed 3 bases, and the junction held 6 bases outside the gene matches. The CDR3 region is CASSEFRQGNYEQYF. CDR3 bases: TGTGCCAGCAGTGAATTTCGACAGGGAAACTACGAGCAGTACTTC.

The CDR3 is CASSLVQHPKGEQYF. Written as DNA, the CDR3 is TGTGCCAGCAGCTTAGTTCAACACCCAAAGGGCGAGCAGTACTTC. The J gene is TRBJ2-7, the V gene TRBV7-9, with unresolved D. Germline V gene sequence: CDR1 SEHNR, CDR2 FQNEAQ (reference sequence). The CDR3 loop spans 15 amino acids. V lost 1 base, J lost 6 bases, and 16 bases lay in between.

The chain carries TRBV7-9 and TRBJ2-3; D not certain. The CDR3 sequence is 14 residues long. Trimming left V 3 bases short and J 5 bases short, with 12 bases between. Germline loops: CDR1 SEHNR, CDR2 FQNEAQ (reference sequence). The CDR3 region has the DNA TGTGCCAGCAGCTTTACGGACCTCGGAGATACGCAGTATTTT. Translation gives CASSFTDLGDTQYF. Using reference TRBV7-9 and TRBJ2-3 for the parts outside the CDR3, the full variable domain is DTGVSQNPRHKITKRGQNVTFRCDPISEHNRLYWYRQTLGQGPEFLTYFQNEAQLEKSRLLSDRFSAERPKGSFSTLEIQRTEQGDSAMYLCASSFTDLGDTQYFGPGTRLTVL.

To note about this clone: Distinct nucleotide sequences in the sample also encode this CDR3. This sequence joins TRBV27 and TRBJ2-7; 13 bases fit TRBD2. This CDR3 spans 15 amino acids. The ends lost 5 bases at V and 3 bases at J; junction bases unmatched: 4. Looked up from germline, CDR1 is MNHEY and CDR2 is SMNVEV (reference sequence). The CDR3 reads CASSPRLAGGYEQYF. The DNA of the CDR3 is TGTGCCAGCAGTCCCCGACTAGCGGGAGGCTACGAGCAGTACTTC.

The gene calls are TRBV10-1 and TRBJ2-2; 11 bases agree with TRBD2. This CDR3 is 16 amino acids long. CDR1 and CDR2 from the germline V gene are WNHNN and SYGVQD (reference sequence). J was trimmed by 0 bases and V by 4 bases; bases with no gene match: 1. This chain's CDR3 is CASSAGLAANTGELFF. CDR3 sequence (DNA): TGCGCCAGCAGTGCGGGACTAGCGGCGAACACCGGGGAGCTGTTTTTT.

Only one count was recorded for this clone. This chain connects TRBV7-3 to TRBJ2-3; D is perhaps TRBD2 (5 bases). The CDR3 is 17 amino acids. Trimming shortened V by 2 bases and J by 4 bases, and 19 bases separated the two germline ends. CDR1 and CDR2 (germline): SGHTA, FQGTGA. CDR3 in DNA: TGTGCCAGCAGCTTATTCGGTTTTCTAGCTTCGGCAGATACGCAGTATTTT. This gives the protein CASSLFGFLASADTQYF.

V gene TRBV11-2 combines with J gene TRBJ2-7, with TRBD1 as a possible D gene (6 bases). The ends were cut back, 2 bases at V and 3 bases at J, with 11 bases in the middle. Germline lookup yields CDR1 SGHAT and CDR2 FQNNGV. The CDR3 length is 14 residues. For the CDR3, the DNA is TGTGCCAGCAGCTTAAACAGGGATGTCTACGAGCAGTACTTC. Residues: CASSLNRDVYEQYF.

With regard to this clone: The same CDR3 can be traced to other DNA sequences in this sample. The rearrangement links TRBV27 to TRBJ2-5; TRBD2 might be the D (5 bases). The V gene's germline CDR1 is MNHEY and CDR2 SMNVEV (reference sequence). The CDR3 runs to 13 residues. Trimming shortened V by 3 bases and J by 3 bases, and 8 bases separated the two germline ends. The CDR3 loop reads CASSFVGEETQYF. CDR3 sequence (DNA): TGTGCCAGCAGTTTTGTGGGAGAAGAGACCCAGTACTTC.

J is TRBJ2-2 and V is TRBV9; 9 bases fit TRBD2. The germline CDR1 and CDR2 sequences are SGDLS and YYNGEE. The ends lost 0 bases at V and 7 bases at J; junction bases unmatched: 10. The CDR3 runs to 17 residues. CDR3 residues: CASSVAISGSWDGELFF. As DNA, the CDR3 is TGTGCCAGCAGCGTAGCTATTAGCGGGAGTTGGGACGGGGAGCTGTTTTTT.

The rearrangement links TRBV19 to TRBJ2-1, with D perhaps given as TRBD1 or TRBD2 (6 bases each). The V end lost 3 bases, the J end lost 9 bases, and 12 bases lay between the germline ends. CDR3 length equals 13 residues. From germline, CDR1 is LNHDA and CDR2 SQIVND (reference sequence). The CDR3 loop is CASSIMGGGEQFF. CDR3 bases: TGTGCCAGTAGTATTATGGGGGGCGGTGAGCAGTTCTTC.

The chain links TRBV2 to TRBJ2-2, with 9 bases matching TRBD2. Germline V gives CDR1 SNHLY, CDR2 FYNNEI. The CDR3 has 18 amino acids. The trim removed 2 bases at V and 4 bases at J, leaving 11 bases unmatched. The CDR3 protein is CASSEWSSGSGVTGELFF. The CDR3 bases are TGTGCCAGCAGTGAATGGAGTAGCGGGAGTGGAGTCACCGGGGAGCTGTTTTTT.

The rearrangement links TRBV6-1 to TRBJ2-3, with TRBD1 matching over 8 bases. The V and J ends lost 0 bases and 3 bases, in that order; junction bases with no gene match: 8. Germline V gives CDR1 MNHNS, CDR2 SASEGT. The CDR3 consists of 17 residues. The CDR3: CASSEARTGLETDTQYF. The CDR3, as DNA: TGTGCCAGCAGTGAAGCGCGGACAGGGTTGGAGACAGATACGCAGTATTTT.

The gene calls are TRBV29-1 and TRBJ2-1, with D possibly matching TRBD2 (6 bases). CDR1 SQVTM and CDR2 ANQGSEA come from the germline V gene. The CDR3 length is 14 residues. Deletions cut 4 bases from V and 6 bases from J, with 16 bases between. The CDR3 DNA follows: TGCAGCGTTGGGAGGGCCTTGGGGGTCAATGAGCAGTTCTTC. Its protein is CSVGRALGVNEQFF.

J is TRBJ1-2 and V is TRBV5-5; 9 bases map to TRBD1. CDR1 is SGHKS, CDR2 YYEKEE, per germline (reference sequence). Losses at the gene ends were 0 bases for V and 8 bases for J; bases not matched to a gene: 8. The CDR3 length is 15 residues. The CDR3 sequence is CASSLDPGTGNGYTF. For the CDR3, the DNA is TGTGCCAGCAGCTTGGATCCCGGGACAGGGAACGGCTACACCTTC.

The gene calls are TRBV19 and TRBJ1-5; the D gene is possibly TRBD1 (6 bases). The CDR3 loop spans 13 amino acids. V was trimmed by 7 bases and J by 7 bases, leaving 14 bases between them. CDR1 is LNHDA, CDR2 SQIVND, per germline (reference sequence). The CDR3 here is CASMGDTAQPQHF. DNA for the CDR3: TGTGCCAGTATGGGGGACACGGCCCAGCCCCAGCATTTT.

Here the CDR3 DNA reads TGTGCCAGCAGCTTTTACCCGAGGGGAGCCTCCCAAGAGACCCAGTACTTC. This sequence encodes CASSFYPRGASQETQYF. This sequence joins TRBV11-2 and TRBJ2-5, with D perhaps given as TRBD1 or TRBD2 (5 bases each). CDR3 size: 17 residues. Trimming removed 3 bases at V and 1 base at J, with 18 bases between. The germline CDR1 and CDR2 sequences are SGHAT and FQNNGV.

V and J are TRBV7-9 and TRBJ2-7; a weak D match, TRBD1 (5 bases). The CDR3 is 13 amino acids. CDR1 and CDR2 from the germline V gene are SEHNR and FQNEAQ (reference sequence). The V end lost 6 bases, the J end lost 5 bases, and 14 bases lay between the germline ends. This chain's CDR3 is CASRSGALNEQYF. CDR3 sequence (DNA): TGTGCCAGCAGAAGTGGGGCCCTCAACGAGCAGTACTTC.